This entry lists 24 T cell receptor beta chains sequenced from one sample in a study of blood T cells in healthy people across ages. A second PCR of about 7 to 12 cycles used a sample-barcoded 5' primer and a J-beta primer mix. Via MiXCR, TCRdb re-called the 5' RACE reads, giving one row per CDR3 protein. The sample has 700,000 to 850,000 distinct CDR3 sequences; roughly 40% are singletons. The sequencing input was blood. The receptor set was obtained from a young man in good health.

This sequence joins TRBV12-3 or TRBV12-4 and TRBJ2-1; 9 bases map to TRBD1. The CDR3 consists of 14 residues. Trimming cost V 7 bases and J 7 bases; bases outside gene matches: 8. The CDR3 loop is CASNTGTGQNEQFF. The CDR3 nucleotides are TGTGCCAGCAATACCGGGACAGGGCAGAATGAGCAGTTCTTC.

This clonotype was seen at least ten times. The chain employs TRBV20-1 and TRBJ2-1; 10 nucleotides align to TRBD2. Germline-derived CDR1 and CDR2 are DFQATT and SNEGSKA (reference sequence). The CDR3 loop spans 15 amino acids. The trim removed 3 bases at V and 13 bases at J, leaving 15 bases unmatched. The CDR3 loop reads CSASGEGAGGANQFF. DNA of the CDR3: TGCAGTGCTAGTGGGGAAGGAGCGGGGGGGGCGAATCAGTTCTTC.

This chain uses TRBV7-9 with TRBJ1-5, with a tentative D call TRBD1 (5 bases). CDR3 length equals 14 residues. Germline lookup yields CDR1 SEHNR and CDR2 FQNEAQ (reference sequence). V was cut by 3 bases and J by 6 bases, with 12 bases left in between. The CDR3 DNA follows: TGTGCCAGCAGCTTCGAGGGGTCGGGTCAGCCCCAGCATTTT. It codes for CASSFEGSGQPQHF.

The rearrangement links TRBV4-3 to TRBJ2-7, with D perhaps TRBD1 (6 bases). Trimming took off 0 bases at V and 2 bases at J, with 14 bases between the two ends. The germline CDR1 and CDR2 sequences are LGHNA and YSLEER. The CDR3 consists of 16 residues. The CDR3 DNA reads TGCGCCAGCAGCCAAGATCCAGGGACACAACCCTACGAGCAGTACTTC. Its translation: CASSQDPGTQPYEQYF.

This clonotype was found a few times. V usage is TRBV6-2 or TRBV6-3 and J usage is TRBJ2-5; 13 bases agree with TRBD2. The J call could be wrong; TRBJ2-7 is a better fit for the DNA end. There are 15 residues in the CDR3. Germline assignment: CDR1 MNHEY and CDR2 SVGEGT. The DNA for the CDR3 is TGTGCCAGCAGTTACCGGACTAGCGGGGGCGGCGAGCAGTACTTC. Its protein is CASSYRTSGGGEQYF.

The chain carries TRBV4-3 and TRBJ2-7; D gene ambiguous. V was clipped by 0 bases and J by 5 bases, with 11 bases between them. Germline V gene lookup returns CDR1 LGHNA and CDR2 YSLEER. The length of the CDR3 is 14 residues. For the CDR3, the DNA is TGCGCCAGCAGCCAAGATCCGTCAAGCCACGAGCAGTACTTC. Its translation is CASSQDPSSHEQYF.

In DNA, the CDR3 is TGCAGTGCTAGAGATCTCAGGCTAGCGGTGTACGAGCAGTACTTC. It translates to CSARDLRLAVYEQYF. This chain uses TRBV20-1 with TRBJ2-7; TRBD2 matches at 7 bases. CDR3 length: 15 residues. The junction had 9 bases not matched to a gene; V was cut back by 0 bases and J by 4 bases. CDR1 is DFQATT and CDR2 is SNEGSKA in the germline V gene (reference sequence).

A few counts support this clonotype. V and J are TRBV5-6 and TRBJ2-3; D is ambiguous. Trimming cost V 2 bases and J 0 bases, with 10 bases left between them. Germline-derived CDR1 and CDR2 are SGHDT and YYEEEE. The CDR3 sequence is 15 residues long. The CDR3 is CASSFLKRSTDTQYF. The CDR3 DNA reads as TGTGCCAGCAGCTTCCTGAAGAGGAGCACAGATACGCAGTATTTT.

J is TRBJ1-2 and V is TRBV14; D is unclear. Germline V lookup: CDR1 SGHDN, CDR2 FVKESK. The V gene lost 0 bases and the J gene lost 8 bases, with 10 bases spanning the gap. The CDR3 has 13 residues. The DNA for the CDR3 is TGTGCCAGCAGCCAAGATCTATGGTCAGGCTACACCTTC. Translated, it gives CASSQDLWSGYTF. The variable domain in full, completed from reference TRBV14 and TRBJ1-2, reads EAGVTQFPSHSVIEKGQTVTLRCDPISGHDNLYWYRRVMGKEIKFLLHFVKESKQDESGMPNNRFLAERTGGTYSTLKVQPAELEDSGVYFCASSQDLWSGYTFGSGTRLTVV.

The DNA for the CDR3 is TGTGCCAGCAGCCCTCTACCAGGGTGGGAGCAGTACTTC. This sequence encodes CASSPLPGWEQYF. V is TRBV7-2 and J is TRBJ2-7; D is possibly TRBD1 (5 bases). With 5 bases removed from V and 7 bases from J, the gap between germline ends came to 15 bases. CDR3 size: 13 residues. Germline V gene sequence: CDR1 SGHTA, CDR2 FQGNSA. The complete variable domain, with remaining parts taken from reference TRBV7-2 and TRBJ2-7, reads GAGVSQSPSNKVTEKGKDVELRCDPISGHTALYWYRQSLGQGLEFLIYFQGNSAPDKSGLPSDRFSAERTGGSVSTLTIQRTQQEDSAVYLCASSPLPGWEQYFGPGTRLTVT.

CDR3 loop: CASSPTRYGQYF. For the CDR3, the DNA is TGTGCCAGCAGTCCAACAAGGTACGGGCAGTACTTC. V is TRBV7-2 and J is TRBJ2-5; no reliable D call. The CDR3 has 12 amino acids. V lost 6 bases and J 11 bases, leaving 16 bases between the germline ends. The germline V gene encodes CDR1 SGHTA and CDR2 FQGNSA.

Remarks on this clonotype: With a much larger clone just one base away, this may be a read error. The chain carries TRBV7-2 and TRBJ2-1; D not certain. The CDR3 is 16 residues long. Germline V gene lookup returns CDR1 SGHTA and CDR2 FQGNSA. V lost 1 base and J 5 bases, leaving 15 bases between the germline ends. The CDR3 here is CASSLVGGRDDNEQFF. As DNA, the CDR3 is TGTGCCAGCAGCTTAGTGGGCGGACGAGACGACAATGAGCAGTTCTTC.

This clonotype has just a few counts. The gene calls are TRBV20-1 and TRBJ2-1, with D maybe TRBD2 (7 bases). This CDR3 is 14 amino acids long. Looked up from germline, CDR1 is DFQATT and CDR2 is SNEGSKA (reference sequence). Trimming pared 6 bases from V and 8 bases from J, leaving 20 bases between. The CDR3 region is CSARNGGGADEQFF. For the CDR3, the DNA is TGCAGTGCCCGCAATGGGGGGGGGGCGGATGAGCAGTTCTTC.

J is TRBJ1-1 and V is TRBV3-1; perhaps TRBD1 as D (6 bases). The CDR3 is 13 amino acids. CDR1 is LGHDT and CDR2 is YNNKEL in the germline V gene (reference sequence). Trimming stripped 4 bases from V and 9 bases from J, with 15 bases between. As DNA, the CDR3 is TGTGCCAGCAGCCCCCTCCAGGGGAGCCAAGCTTTCTTT. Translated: CASSPLQGSQAFF.

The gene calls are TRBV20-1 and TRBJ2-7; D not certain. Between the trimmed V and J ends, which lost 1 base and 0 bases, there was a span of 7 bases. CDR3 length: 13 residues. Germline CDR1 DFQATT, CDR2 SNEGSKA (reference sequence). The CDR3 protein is CSARVGSSYEQYF. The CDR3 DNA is TGCAGTGCTAGAGTGGGTAGCTCCTACGAGCAGTACTTC.

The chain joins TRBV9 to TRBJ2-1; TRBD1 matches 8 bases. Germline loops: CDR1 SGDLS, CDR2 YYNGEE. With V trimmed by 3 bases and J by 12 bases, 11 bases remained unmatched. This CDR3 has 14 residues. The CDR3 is CASSAQGVSFLQFF. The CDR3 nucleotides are TGTGCCAGCAGCGCACAGGGGGTCTCTTTCCTGCAGTTCTTC.

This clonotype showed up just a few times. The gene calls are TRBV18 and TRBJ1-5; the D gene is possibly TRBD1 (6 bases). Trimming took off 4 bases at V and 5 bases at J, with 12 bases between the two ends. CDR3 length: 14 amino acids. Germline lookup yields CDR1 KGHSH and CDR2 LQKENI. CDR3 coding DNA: TGTGCCAGCTCACGCGGACAGATGTATCAGCCCCAGCATTTT. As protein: CASSRGQMYQPQHF.

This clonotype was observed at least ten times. The CDR3 DNA sequence: TGTGCCAGCAGTCCCTCTCCAAGGACCTACGAGCAGTACTTC. Its protein product is CASSPSPRTYEQYF. The genes are TRBV27 and TRBJ2-7, with D unresolved. Germline lookup yields CDR1 MNHEY and CDR2 SMNVEV (reference sequence). V was trimmed by 5 bases and J by 2 bases, leaving 13 bases between them. The CDR3 runs to 14 residues.

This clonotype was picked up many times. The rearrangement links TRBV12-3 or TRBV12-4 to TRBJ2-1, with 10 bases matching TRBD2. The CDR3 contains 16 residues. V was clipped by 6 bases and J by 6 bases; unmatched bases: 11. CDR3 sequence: CASSSSSGGWGNEQFF. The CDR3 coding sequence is TGTGCCAGCAGCTCCTCTAGCGGGGGCTGGGGCAATGAGCAGTTCTTC.

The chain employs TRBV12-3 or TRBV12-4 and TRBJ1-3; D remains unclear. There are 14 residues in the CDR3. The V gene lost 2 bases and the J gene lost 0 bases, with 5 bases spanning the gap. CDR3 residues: CASSLYLSGNTIYF. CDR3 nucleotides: TGTGCCAGCAGTTTATATCTCTCTGGAAACACCATATATTTT.

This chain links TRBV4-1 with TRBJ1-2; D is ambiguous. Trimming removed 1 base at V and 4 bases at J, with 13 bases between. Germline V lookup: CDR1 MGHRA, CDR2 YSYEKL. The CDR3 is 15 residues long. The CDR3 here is CASSQVVGQGYGYTF. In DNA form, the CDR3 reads TGCGCCAGCAGCCAAGTTGTAGGGCAAGGCTATGGCTACACCTTC.

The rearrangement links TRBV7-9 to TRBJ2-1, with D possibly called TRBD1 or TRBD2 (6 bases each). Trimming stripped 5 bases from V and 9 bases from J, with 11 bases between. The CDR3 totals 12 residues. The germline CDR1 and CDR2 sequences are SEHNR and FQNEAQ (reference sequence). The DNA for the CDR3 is TGTGCCAGCAGCGCAAGGGGGGTTGAGCAGTTCTTC. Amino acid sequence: CASSARGVEQFF.

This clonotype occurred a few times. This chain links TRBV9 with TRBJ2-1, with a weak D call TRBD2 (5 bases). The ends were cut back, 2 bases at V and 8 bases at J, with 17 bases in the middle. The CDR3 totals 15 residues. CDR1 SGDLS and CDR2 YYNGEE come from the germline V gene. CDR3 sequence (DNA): TGTGCCAGCAGCGTTAAGGACCAAAGGAGGCATGAGCAGTTCTTC. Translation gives CASSVKDQRRHEQFF.

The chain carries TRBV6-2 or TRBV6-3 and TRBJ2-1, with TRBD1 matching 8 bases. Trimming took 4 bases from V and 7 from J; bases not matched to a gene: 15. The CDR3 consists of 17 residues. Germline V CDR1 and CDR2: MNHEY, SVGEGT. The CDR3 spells CASSSPRTGFLINEQFF. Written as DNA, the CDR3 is TGTGCCAGCAGTTCGCCTCGGACAGGGTTTTTGATTAATGAGCAGTTCTTC.